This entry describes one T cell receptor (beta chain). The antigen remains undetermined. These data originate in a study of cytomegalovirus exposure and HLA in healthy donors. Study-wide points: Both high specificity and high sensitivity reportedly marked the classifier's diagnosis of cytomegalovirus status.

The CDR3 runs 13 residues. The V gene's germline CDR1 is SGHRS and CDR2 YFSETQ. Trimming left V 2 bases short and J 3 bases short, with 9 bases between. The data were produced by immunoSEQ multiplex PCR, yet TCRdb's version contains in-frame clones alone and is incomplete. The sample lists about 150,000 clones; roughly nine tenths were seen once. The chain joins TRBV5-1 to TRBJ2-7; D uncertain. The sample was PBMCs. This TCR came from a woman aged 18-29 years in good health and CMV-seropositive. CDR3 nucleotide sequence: TGCGCCAGCAGCTTACCGGGTCTCTACGAGCAGTACTTC. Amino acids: CASSLPGLYEQYF.